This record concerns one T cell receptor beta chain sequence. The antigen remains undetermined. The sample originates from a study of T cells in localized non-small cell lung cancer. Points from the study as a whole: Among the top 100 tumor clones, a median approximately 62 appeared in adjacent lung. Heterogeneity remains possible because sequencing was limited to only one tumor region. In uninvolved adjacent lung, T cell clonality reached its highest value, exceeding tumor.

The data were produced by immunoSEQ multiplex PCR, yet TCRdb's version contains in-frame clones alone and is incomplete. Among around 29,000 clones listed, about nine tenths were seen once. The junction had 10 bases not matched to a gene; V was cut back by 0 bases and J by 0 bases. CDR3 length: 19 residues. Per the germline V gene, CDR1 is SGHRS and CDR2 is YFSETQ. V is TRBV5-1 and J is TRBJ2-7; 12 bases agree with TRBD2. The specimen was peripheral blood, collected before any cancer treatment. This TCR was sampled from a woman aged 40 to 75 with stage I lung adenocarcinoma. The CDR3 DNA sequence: TGCGCCAGCAGCTTGGTTCCTAGCGGGGGGGCACGGAGCTCCTACGAGCAGTACTTC. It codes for CASSLVPSGGARSSYEQYF.